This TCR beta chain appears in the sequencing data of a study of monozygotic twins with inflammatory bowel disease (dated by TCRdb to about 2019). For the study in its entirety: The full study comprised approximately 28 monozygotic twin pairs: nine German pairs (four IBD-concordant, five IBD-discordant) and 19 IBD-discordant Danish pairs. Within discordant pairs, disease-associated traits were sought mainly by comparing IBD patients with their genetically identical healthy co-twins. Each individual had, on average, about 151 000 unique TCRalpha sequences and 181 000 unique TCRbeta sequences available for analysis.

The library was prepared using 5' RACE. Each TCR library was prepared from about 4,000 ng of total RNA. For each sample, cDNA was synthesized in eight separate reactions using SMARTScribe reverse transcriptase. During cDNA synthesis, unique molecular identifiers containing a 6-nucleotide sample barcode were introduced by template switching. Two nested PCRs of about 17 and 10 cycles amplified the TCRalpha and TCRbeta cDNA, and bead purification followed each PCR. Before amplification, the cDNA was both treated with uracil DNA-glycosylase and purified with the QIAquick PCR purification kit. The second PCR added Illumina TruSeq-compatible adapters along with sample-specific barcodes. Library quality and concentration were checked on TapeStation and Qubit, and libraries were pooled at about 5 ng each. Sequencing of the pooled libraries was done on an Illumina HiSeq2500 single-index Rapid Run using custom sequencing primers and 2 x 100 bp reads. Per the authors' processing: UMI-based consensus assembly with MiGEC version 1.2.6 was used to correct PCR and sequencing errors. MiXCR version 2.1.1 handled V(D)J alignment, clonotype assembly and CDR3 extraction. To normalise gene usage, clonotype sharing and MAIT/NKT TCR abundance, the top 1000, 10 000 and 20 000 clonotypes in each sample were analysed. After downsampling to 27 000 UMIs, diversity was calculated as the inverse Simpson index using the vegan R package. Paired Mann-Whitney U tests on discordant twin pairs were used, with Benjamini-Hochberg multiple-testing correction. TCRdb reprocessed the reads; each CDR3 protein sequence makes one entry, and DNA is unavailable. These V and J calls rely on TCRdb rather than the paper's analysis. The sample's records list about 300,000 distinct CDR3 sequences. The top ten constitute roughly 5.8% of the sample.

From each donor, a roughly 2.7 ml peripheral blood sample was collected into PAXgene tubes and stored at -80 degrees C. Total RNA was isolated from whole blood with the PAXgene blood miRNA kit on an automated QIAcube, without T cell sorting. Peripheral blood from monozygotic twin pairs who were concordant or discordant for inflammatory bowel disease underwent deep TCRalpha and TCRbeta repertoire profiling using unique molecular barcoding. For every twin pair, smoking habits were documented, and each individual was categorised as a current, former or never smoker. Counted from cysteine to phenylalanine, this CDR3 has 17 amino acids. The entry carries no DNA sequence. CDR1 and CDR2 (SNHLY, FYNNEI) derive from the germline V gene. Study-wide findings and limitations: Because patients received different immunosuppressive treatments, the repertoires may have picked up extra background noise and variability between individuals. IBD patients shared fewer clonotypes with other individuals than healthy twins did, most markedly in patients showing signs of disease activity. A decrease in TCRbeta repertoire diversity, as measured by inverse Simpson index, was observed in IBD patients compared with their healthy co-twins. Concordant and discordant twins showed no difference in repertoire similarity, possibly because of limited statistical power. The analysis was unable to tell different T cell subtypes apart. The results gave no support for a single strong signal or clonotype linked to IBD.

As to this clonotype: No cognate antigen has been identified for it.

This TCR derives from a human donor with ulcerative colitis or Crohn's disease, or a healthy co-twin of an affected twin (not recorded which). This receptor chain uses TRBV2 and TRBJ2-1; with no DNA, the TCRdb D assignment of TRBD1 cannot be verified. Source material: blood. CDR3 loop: CASSEVTTRPAYNEQFF.